This TCR beta chain was identified in a study of long-term antiretroviral therapy in people with HIV. The CDR3 has 14 amino acids. The V gene lost 5 bases and the J gene lost 2 bases, with 10 bases spanning the gap. Germline V gives CDR1 SEHNR, CDR2 FQNEAQ (reference sequence). People in the study who had HIV all got their treatment in the United States. This clone was found a few times. This was the immunoSEQ v3.0 assay at survey level. The repertoire was sequenced with immunoSEQ multiplex PCR; TCRdb's copy has only in-frame clones and lacks some. The sample includes 25,000 to 35,000 clones, 65% to 80% of them seen just once.

The chain is built from TRBV7-9 and TRBJ1-3; no clear D gene. The sequencing here drew on unsorted PBMCs, taken 3.1 years after starting antiretroviral therapy. The source of this sequence is a woman in her forties or fifties with HIV. The CDR3 here is CASSRTDTGNTIYF. Written as DNA, the CDR3 is TGTGCCAGCAGCCGAACAGATACTGGAAACACCATATATTTT.